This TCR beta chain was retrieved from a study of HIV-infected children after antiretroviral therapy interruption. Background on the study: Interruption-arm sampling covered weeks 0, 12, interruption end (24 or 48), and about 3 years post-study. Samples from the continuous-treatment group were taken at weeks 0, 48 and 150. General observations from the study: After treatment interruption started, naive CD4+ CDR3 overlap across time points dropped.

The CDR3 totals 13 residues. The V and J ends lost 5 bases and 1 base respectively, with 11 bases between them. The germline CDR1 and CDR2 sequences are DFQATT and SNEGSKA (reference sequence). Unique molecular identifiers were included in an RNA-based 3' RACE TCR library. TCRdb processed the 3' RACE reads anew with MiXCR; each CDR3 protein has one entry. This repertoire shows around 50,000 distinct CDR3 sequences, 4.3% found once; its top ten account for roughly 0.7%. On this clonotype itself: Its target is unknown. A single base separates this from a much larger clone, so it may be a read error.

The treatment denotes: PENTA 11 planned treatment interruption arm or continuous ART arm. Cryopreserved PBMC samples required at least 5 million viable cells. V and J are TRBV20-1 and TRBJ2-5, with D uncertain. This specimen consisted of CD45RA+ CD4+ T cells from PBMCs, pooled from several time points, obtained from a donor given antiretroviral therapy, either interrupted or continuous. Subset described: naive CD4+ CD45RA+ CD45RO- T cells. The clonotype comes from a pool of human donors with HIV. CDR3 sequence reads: CSAFPRIQETQYF. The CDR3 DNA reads TGCAGTGCTTTCCCTAGGATCCAAGAGACCCAGTACTTC.